These 18 T cell receptor beta chains came from one sample sequenced in a study of beta chain features in type 1 diabetes. The sequenced template was cDNA made from the entire isolated RNA. Assay used: immunoSEQ multiplex PCR; TCRdb lists only in-frame clones, some missing. The table has about 900,000 clones, roughly a sixth seen once. The specimen was naive CD4+ T cells from blood. The receptor source for this set is a young woman in good health.

The chain has TRBV7-2 and TRBJ1-3; weak D call: TRBD1 (6 bases). CDR1 is SGHTA and CDR2 is FQGNSA in the germline V gene. Trimming took off 4 bases at V and 0 bases at J, with 16 bases between the two ends. The CDR3 sequence is 17 residues long. This chain's CDR3 is CASSYTLRTDSGNTIYF. The CDR3 bases are TGTGCCAGCAGCTATACACTCCGGACAGACTCTGGAAACACCATATATTTT.

This clone was recorded a few times. V and J are TRBV2 and TRBJ2-7; maybe TRBD2 (6 bases). This CDR3 region has 12 residues. The V end was cut by 11 bases, the J end by 0 bases, with 11 bases between. Germline V gives CDR1 SNHLY, CDR2 FYNNEI. Here the CDR3 DNA reads TGTGCCGGGTCTAGCGACTCCTACGAGCAGTACTTC. As protein: CAGSSDSYEQYF.

In this sample, this clone turned up a few times. The genes are TRBV28 and TRBJ2-1, with 12 bases identical to TRBD2. CDR3 length equals 18 residues. The germline V gene has CDR1 MDHEN and CDR2 SYDVKM. V lost 5 bases, J lost 7 bases, and 15 bases stayed unmatched. Written as DNA, the CDR3 is TGTGCCAGCAGTCCCCTGCTAGCGGGAGGGCCAATCCATAATGAGCAGTTCTTC. It is translated as CASSPLLAGGPIHNEQFF.

The sample holds a few counts of this clone. The chain has TRBV4-3 and TRBJ1-1; D unclear. There are 14 residues in the CDR3. Germline values: CDR1 LGHNA, CDR2 YSLEER. V lost 0 bases and J 5 bases, leaving 10 bases between the germline ends. This CDR3 reads CASSQEVAVTEAFF. CDR3 sequence (DNA): TGCGCCAGCAGCCAAGAAGTTGCCGTTACTGAAGCTTTCTTT.

V usage is TRBV19 and J usage is TRBJ2-1, with no clear D. This CDR3 spans 15 amino acids. V lost 3 bases and J lost 7, with 16 bases in between. Germline values: CDR1 LNHDA, CDR2 SQIVND (reference sequence). The CDR3, as DNA: TGTGCCAGTAGTATGGGCATCAGGCTTGGGAATGAGCAGTTCTTC. It encodes CASSMGIRLGNEQFF.

The chain carries TRBV9 and TRBJ2-3, with a weak D call TRBD2 (5 bases). This CDR3 has 15 residues. Germline V gene lookup returns CDR1 SGDLS and CDR2 YYNGEE. V dropped 3 bases and J dropped 3 bases, with 14 bases sitting between them. The CDR3 DNA follows: TGTGCCAGCAGCGGAACTAGTTTACGAACAGATACGCAGTATTTT. Amino acids: CASSGTSLRTDTQYF.

In this sample, this clone turned up a few times. The chain has TRBV4-2 and TRBJ2-7; no reliable D call. V lost 4 bases and J lost 5, with 12 bases in between. There are 13 residues in the CDR3. CDR1 is LGHNA and CDR2 is YNFKEQ in the germline V gene. CDR3 DNA sequence: TGTGCCAGCAGCCCGAACCCCTCGGACGAGCAGTACTTC. Protein sequence: CASSPNPSDEQYF.

The rearrangement uses TRBV9 and TRBJ2-1; D is ambiguous. The CDR3 has 15 amino acids. The germline V gene encodes CDR1 SGDLS and CDR2 YYNGEE. Trimming removed 4 bases from V and 5 bases from J, with 16 bases in between. The CDR3 is CASSLGKSLDNEQFF. The DNA for the CDR3 is TGTGCCAGCAGCCTAGGGAAGTCTTTAGACAATGAGCAGTTCTTC.

This sequence joins TRBV7-9 and TRBJ1-2, with TRBD1 matching 10 bases. J was trimmed by 8 bases and V by 3 bases; bases with no gene match: 6. The CDR3 consists of 14 residues. CDR1 and CDR2 from the germline V gene are SEHNR and FQNEAQ (reference sequence). The CDR3 DNA reads TGTGCCAGCAGCTTTTCCGGGACAGGGGAAGGCTACACCTTC. Translated, it gives CASSFSGTGEGYTF. Variable domain in full (rest from reference TRBV7-9 and TRBJ1-2): DTGVSQNPRHKITKRGQNVTFRCDPISEHNRLYWYRQTLGQGPEFLTYFQNEAQLEKSRLLSDRFSAERPKGSFSTLEIQRTEQGDSAMYLCASSFSGTGEGYTFGSGTRLTVV.

The table lists this clone with a few counts. The V gene is TRBV28, the J gene TRBJ2-7; 12 positions agree with TRBD1. J was trimmed by 4 bases and V by 1 base; bases with no gene match: 5. The germline V gene has CDR1 MDHEN and CDR2 SYDVKM. The CDR3 extends over 16 amino acids. The CDR3 DNA reads as TGTGCCAGCAGTTTATCGGGGACAGGGGGCGAATACGAGCAGTACTTC. Protein: CASSLSGTGGEYEQYF. Full variable domain (outside the CDR3, taken from reference TRBV28 and TRBJ2-7): DVKVTQSSRYLVKRTGEKVFLECVQDMDHENMFWYRQDPGLGLRLIYFSYDVKMKEKGDIPEGYSVSREKKERFSLILESASTNQTSMYLCASSLSGTGGEYEQYFGPGTRLTVT.

About this clone itself: Compared with germline, one end of the junction differs, possibly owing to a read error. V usage is TRBV28 and J usage is TRBJ1-4; D is possibly TRBD1 (5 bases). From germline, CDR1 is MDHEN and CDR2 SYDVKM. The CDR3 consists of 12 residues. Here the CDR3 DNA reads TGTGCCAGCAGTTTATTGGGCTGGGGGATGATTTTT. It is translated as CASSLLGWGMIF.

The gene calls are TRBV5-4 and TRBJ2-1; 9 bases are shared with TRBD1. This CDR3 is 13 amino acids long. V dropped 4 bases and J dropped 6; count of bases not matched to a gene: 2. Germline V gives CDR1 SGHNT, CDR2 YYREEE (reference sequence). The CDR3 DNA reads TGTGCCAGCAGCATGACAGGGGGCAATGAGCAGTTCTTC. Translating gives CASSMTGGNEQFF.

This clone was seen a few times. CDR3 sequence (DNA): TGTGCCAGCAGCCAAGCCGGGGCCGGGGAGCTGTTTTTT. It yields the protein CASSQAGAGELFF. The chain combines TRBV11-3 with TRBJ2-2; a possible D gene is TRBD2 (5 bases). The germline V gene has CDR1 SGHNT and CDR2 YENEEA. The V and J ends lost 5 bases and 6 bases respectively, with 10 bases between them. This CDR3 comprises 13 residues.

This chain links TRBV5-4 with TRBJ2-5; D might be TRBD1 (6 bases). In germline, CDR1 is SGHNT, CDR2 YYREEE (reference sequence). The CDR3 extends over 13 amino acids. Deletions cut 0 bases from V and 5 bases from J, with 8 bases between. The DNA for the CDR3 is TGTGCCAGCAGCTTGGGACAGGTGGAGACCCAGTACTTC. It translates to CASSLGQVETQYF. Full variable domain (missing parts from reference TRBV5-4 and TRBJ2-5): ETGVTQSPTHLIKTRGQQVTLRCSSQSGHNTVSWYQQALGQGPQFIFQYYREEENGRGNFPPRFSGLQFPNYSSELNVNALELDDSALYLCASSLGQVETQYFGPGTRLLVL.

This clone was found a few times. Additional DNA sequences in this sample encode the identical CDR3. The chain employs TRBV5-1 and TRBJ2-1, with D perhaps matching TRBD2 (6 bases). There are 13 residues in the CDR3. V was cut by 4 bases and J by 4 bases, with 9 bases left in between. CDR1 and CDR2 (germline): SGHRS, YFSETQ. The CDR3, as DNA: TGCGCCAGCAGCCTGGGACTTTACAATGAGCAGTTCTTC. Its protein product is CASSLGLYNEQFF.

This clone was counted between two and nine times. The genes are TRBV9 and TRBJ2-2; 7 bases map to TRBD2. The V gene end was trimmed by 4 bases and the J gene end by 8 bases; junction bases not matched to a gene: 11. Per the germline V gene, CDR1 is SGDLS and CDR2 is YYNGEE. There are 15 residues in the CDR3. The CDR3 nucleotides read TGTGCCAGCAGCACACGACTAGCTCCTGCTGGGGAGCTGTTTTTT. Protein product: CASSTRLAPAGELFF.

This clone was found a few times. The chain carries TRBV7-2 and TRBJ2-3; TRBD2 agrees at 10 bases. This CDR3 has 16 residues. The germline V gene has CDR1 SGHTA and CDR2 FQGNSA. The trim removed 5 bases at V and 5 bases at J, leaving 10 bases unmatched. DNA of the CDR3: TGTGCCAGCAGCATTTCTAGCGGGAGTCTAGGAGATACGCAGTATTTT. The encoded protein is CASSISSGSLGDTQYF.

This clone came up a few times. The chain uses TRBV28 and TRBJ2-1; D is unclear. Trimming pared 9 bases from V and 12 bases from J, leaving 24 bases between. This CDR3 contains 14 residues. Germline assignment: CDR1 MDHEN and CDR2 SYDVKM. The CDR3 sequence: CASHRAPARDGQFF. The CDR3 nucleotides read TGTGCCAGTCACCGAGCCCCAGCCCGAGACGGGCAGTTCTTC.